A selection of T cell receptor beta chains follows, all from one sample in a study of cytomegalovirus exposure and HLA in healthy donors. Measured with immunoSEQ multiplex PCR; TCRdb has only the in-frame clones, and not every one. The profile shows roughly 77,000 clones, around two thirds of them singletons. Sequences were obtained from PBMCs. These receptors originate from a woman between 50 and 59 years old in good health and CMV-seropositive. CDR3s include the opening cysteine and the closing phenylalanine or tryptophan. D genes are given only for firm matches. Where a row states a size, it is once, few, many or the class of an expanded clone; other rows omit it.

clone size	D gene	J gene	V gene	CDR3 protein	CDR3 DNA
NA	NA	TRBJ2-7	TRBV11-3	CASSARTDYEQYF	TGTGCCAGCAGCGCCCGGACAGACTACGAGCAGTACTTC
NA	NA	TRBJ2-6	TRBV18	CASSTRGSGANVLTF	TGTGCCAGCTCAACCCGGGGCTCTGGGGCCAACGTCCTGACTTTC
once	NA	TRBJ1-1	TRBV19	CASSMVREYMNTEAFF	TGTGCCAGTAGTATGGTAAGGGAGTATATGAACACTGAAGCTTTCTTT
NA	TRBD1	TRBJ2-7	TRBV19	CASSTTGVPSYEQYF	TGTGCCAGTAGTACTACAGGGGTTCCCTCCTACGAGCAGTACTTC
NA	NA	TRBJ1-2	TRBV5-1	CASRTSDGYTF	TGCGCCAGCAGGACTTCAGATGGCTACACCTTC
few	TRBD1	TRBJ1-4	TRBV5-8	CASSLRTGGGEKLFF	TGTGCCAGCAGCTTAAGGACAGGGGGAGGTGAAAAACTGTTTTTT
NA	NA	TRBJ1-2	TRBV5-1	CASSLGGLVDGYTF	TGCGCCAGCAGCTTGGGGGGGCTAGTGGATGGCTACACCTTC
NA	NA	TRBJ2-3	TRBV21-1	CAGGGQGVTTDTQYF	TGTGCCGGGGGGGGACAGGGGGTGACCACAGATACGCAGTATTTT
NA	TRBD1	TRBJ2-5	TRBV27	CASSLIRDREETQYF	TGTGCCAGCAGTCTTATCCGGGACAGGGAGGAGACCCAGTACTTC
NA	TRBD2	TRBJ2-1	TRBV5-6	CASSSGLAQVNEQFF	TGTGCCAGCAGCTCTGGACTAGCTCAGGTGAATGAGCAGTTCTTC
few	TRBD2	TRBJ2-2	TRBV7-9	CSSSLTLAGALSSTGELFF	TGTTCCAGCAGCTTAACGCTAGCGGGGGCCCTGTCGAGTACCGGGGAGCTGTTTTTT
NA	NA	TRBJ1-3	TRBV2	CASSESPGIGNTIYF	TGTGCCAGCAGTGAAAGTCCGGGAATCGGAAACACCATATATTTT
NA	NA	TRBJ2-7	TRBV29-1	CSVVATTYEQYF	TGCAGCGTTGTAGCAACCACCTACGAGCAGTACTTC
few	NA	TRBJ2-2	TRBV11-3	CASSLSTNTGELFF	TGTGCCAGCAGCTTATCCACGAACACCGGGGAGCTGTTTTTT
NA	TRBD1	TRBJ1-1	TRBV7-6	CASSLQGDPGTEAFF	TGTGCCAGCAGCTTACAGGGGGACCCAGGGACTGAAGCTTTCTTT
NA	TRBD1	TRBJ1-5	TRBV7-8	CASSRATGGDQPQHF	TGTGCCAGCAGCCGGGCTACAGGGGGGGATCAGCCCCAGCATTTT
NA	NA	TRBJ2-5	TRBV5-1	CASREGLSPETQYF	TGCGCCAGCAGGGAGGGCCTAAGTCCAGAGACCCAGTACTTC
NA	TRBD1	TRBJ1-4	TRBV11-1	CARRTGPNEKLFF	TGTGCCAGGAGGACAGGGCCGAATGAAAAACTGTTTTTT
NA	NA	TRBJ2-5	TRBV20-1	CSGRRQETQYF	TGCAGTGGTAGGCGCCAAGAGACCCAGTACTTC
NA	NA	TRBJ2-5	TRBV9	CASSVTAEGETQYF	TGTGCCAGCAGCGTCACAGCGGAGGGAGAGACCCAGTACTTC
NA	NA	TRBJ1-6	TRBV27	CASSLSRRGFRNSPLHF	TGTGCCAGCAGTTTATCACGCCGGGGATTTCGAAATTCACCCCTCCACTTT
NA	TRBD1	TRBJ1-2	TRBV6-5	CASSNRGNYGYTF	TGTGCCAGCAGCAACAGGGGTAACTATGGCTACACCTTC
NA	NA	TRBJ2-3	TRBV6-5	CASAGGPLRDTQYF	TGTGCCAGCGCAGGGGGGCCCCTACGAGATACGCAGTATTTT
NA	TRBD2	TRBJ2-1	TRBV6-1	CASSSGTSGGTGRFF	TGTGCCAGCAGCTCCGGGACTAGCGGGGGGACCGGGAGGTTCTTC
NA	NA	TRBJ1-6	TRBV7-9	CASSLNGPLHF	TGTGCCAGCAGCTTAAACGGTCCCCTCCACTTT
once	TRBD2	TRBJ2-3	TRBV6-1	CASRSGGGSNTQYF	TGTGCCAGCAGGTCGGGGGGGGGTTCAAATACGCAGTATTTT
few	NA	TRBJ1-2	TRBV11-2	CASSFGQGNYGYTF	TGTGCCAGCAGCTTCGGGCAGGGGAACTATGGCTACACCTTC
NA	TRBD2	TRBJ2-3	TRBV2	CASSEARSGGTLNTQYF	TGTGCCAGCAGTGAAGCGCGGAGCGGGGGCACCCTAAATACGCAGTATTTT
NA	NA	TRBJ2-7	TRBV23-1	CASSPTRGFAYEQYF	TGCGCCAGCAGCCCCACTAGAGGGTTCGCCTACGAGCAGTACTTC
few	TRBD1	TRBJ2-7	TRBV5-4	CASSLPTGSSYEQYF	TGTGCCAGCAGCTTGCCGACAGGGTCCTCCTACGAGCAGTACTTC
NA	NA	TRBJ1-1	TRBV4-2	CASSAQNTEAFF	TGTGCCAGCAGCGCACAGAACACTGAAGCTTTCTTT
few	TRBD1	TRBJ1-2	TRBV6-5	CASTQGQGGGYTF	TGTGCCAGCACACAGGGACAGGGTGGCGGCTACACCTTC
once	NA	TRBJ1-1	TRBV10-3	CAVRPAVTGTEAFF	TGTGCCGTCCGCCCGGCCGTTACAGGTACTGAAGCTTTCTTT
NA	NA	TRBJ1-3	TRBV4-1	CASSQVGGKGNTIYF	TGCGCCAGCAGCCAAGTCGGGGGTAAAGGGAACACCATATATTTT
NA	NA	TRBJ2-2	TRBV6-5	CASSYPRETGELFF	TGTGCCAGCAGTTATCCCCGGGAGACCGGGGAGCTGTTTTTT
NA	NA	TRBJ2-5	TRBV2	CAGRQLETQYF	TGTGCCGGGCGACAGTTAGAGACCCAGTACTTC
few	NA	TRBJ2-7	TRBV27	CASSLTRWTDHEQYF	TGTGCCAGCAGTCTCACCCGGTGGACAGACCACGAGCAGTACTTC
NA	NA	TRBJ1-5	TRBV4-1	CASSQVDAGDNQPQHF	TGCGCCAGCAGCCAAGTGGACGCAGGGGACAATCAGCCCCAGCATTTT
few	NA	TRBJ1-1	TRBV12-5	CASQGRAVDAFF	TGTGCTAGTCAAGGGAGGGCGGTAGATGCTTTCTTT
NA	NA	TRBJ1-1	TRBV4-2	CASIQQGNTEAFF	TGTGCCAGCATTCAACAGGGGAACACTGAAGCTTTCTTT
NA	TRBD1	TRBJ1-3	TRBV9	CASSLATGTGGNTIYF	TGTGCCAGCAGCTTAGCGACAGGGACGGGAGGAAACACCATATATTTT
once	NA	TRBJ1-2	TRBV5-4	CASSPGGGREHGYTF	TGTGCCAGCAGCCCGGGAGGGGGAAGGGAACACGGCTACACCTTC
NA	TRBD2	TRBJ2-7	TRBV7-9	CASSLEPAGHSYEQYF	TGTGCCAGCAGCTTAGAACCAGCGGGGCATTCCTACGAGCAGTACTTC
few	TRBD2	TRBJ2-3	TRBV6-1	CASSELSGGARSDTQYF	TGTGCCAGCAGTGAACTAAGCGGGGGGGCCAGGTCAGATACGCAGTATTTT
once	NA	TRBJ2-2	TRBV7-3	CASSWGSPETGELFF	TGTGCCAGCAGCTGGGGCAGCCCAGAGACCGGGGAGCTGTTTTTT
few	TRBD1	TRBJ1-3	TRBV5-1	CASSAGGTGNTIYF	TGCGCCAGCAGCGCAGGGGGCACTGGAAACACCATATATTTT
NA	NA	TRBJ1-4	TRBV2	CASSESGAANEKLFF	TGTGCCAGCAGTGAAAGCGGGGCGGCTAATGAAAAACTGTTTTTT
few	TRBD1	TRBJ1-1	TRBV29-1	CSAGQAGGTEAFF	TGCAGCGCAGGACAGGCGGGGGGCACTGAAGCTTTCTTT